These 29 T cell receptor beta chains were all obtained from the same sample, sequenced in a study of blood T cell repertoires in COVID-19. Method: immunoSEQ multiplex PCR; TCRdb's copy keeps in-frame clones and lacks some. The sample shows 65,000 or so clones, roughly 79% of them seen only once. Sequenced material: peripheral blood. These receptors all come from a man in his sixties with acute or convalescent COVID-19.

This rearrangement joins TRBV28 to TRBJ2-7; 7 bases agree with TRBD1. In germline, CDR1 is MDHEN, CDR2 SYDVKM. The V and J ends lost 7 bases and 6 bases, in that order; junction bases with no gene match: 12. The CDR3 is made up of 14 amino acids. The CDR3 here is CASTDRETFGEQYF. The DNA for the CDR3 is TGTGCCAGCACCGACAGGGAAACCTTCGGCGAGCAGTACTTC. Variable domain in full (rest from reference TRBV28 and TRBJ2-7): DVKVTQSSRYLVKRTGEKVFLECVQDMDHENMFWYRQDPGLGLRLIYFSYDVKMKEKGDIPEGYSVSREKKERFSLILESASTNQTSMYLCASTDRETFGEQYFGPGTRLTVT.

The chain recombines TRBV4-2 with TRBJ1-1; no clear D. From germline, CDR1 is LGHNA and CDR2 YNFKEQ. The CDR3 has 14 residues. V lost 4 bases, J lost 0 bases, and 9 bases lay in between. The CDR3 region is CASSPQFLNTEAFF. In DNA form, the CDR3 reads TGTGCCAGCAGCCCACAGTTCTTGAACACTGAAGCTTTCTTT.

The chain has TRBV7-3 and TRBJ2-7; 12 nucleotides line up with TRBD2. The V gene end was trimmed by 4 bases and the J gene end by 5 bases; junction bases not matched to a gene: 3. Germline V gene data show CDR1 as SGHTA and CDR2 as FQGTGA. The CDR3 is made up of 14 amino acids. The CDR3 loop is CASSSSGGDDEQYF. In DNA, the CDR3 is TGTGCCAGCAGCTCTAGCGGGGGGGACGACGAGCAGTACTTC.

V and J are TRBV2 and TRBJ2-7; 7 bases are a match to TRBD1. This CDR3 has 13 amino acids. J was trimmed by 5 bases and V by 5 bases; bases with no gene match: 6. Germline CDR1 and CDR2: SNHLY and FYNNEI. The CDR3 DNA reads as TGTGCCAGCAGTCGACAGGGAGTCGACGAGCAGTACTTC. This encodes CASSRQGVDEQYF.

The gene calls are TRBV5-1 and TRBJ2-3, with no clear D. From germline, CDR1 is SGHRS and CDR2 YFSETQ. With 2 bases removed from V and 6 bases from J, the gap between germline ends came to 10 bases. This CDR3 contains 13 residues. The DNA of the CDR3 is TGCGCCAGCAGCTTTATAGCTGATGATACGCAGTATTTT. Translated: CASSFIADDTQYF.

This chain connects TRBV27 to TRBJ2-2, with D unresolved. This CDR3 contains 17 residues. V was shortened by 1 base and J by 1 base, with 13 bases between the two germline ends. Looked up from germline, CDR1 is MNHEY and CDR2 is SMNVEV (reference sequence). CDR3 region: CASSLFGGDWNTGELFF. The DNA of the CDR3 is TGTGCCAGCAGTTTATTTGGCGGAGACTGGAACACCGGGGAGCTGTTTTTT.

This clone occurred once. This rearrangement joins TRBV5-6 to TRBJ1-6; perhaps TRBD1 as D (5 bases). Germline V gene data show CDR1 as SGHDT and CDR2 as YYEEEE. This CDR3 has 14 amino acids. V was trimmed by 2 bases and J by 10 bases, leaving 13 bases between them. The CDR3 sequence: CASSFQGLGSPLHF. CDR3 coding DNA: TGTGCCAGCAGCTTCCAGGGTCTCGGGTCACCCCTCCACTTT.

The chain combines TRBV18 with TRBJ1-4, with a possible D match to TRBD1 (5 bases). Germline lookup yields CDR1 KGHSH and CDR2 LQKENI. The CDR3 runs 13 residues. V was trimmed by 3 bases and J by 7 bases, leaving 9 bases between them. The CDR3 reads CASSPGGVEKLFF. The CDR3 DNA reads TGTGCCAGCTCACCTGGAGGGGTTGAAAAACTGTTTTTT.

As to this clone: Other DNA variants within this sample encode the same CDR3. The chain is built from TRBV21-1 and TRBJ1-1; TRBD1, the table's D call, was not compared with the DNA. TRBV21-1 has pseudogene status. There are 14 residues in the CDR3. The DNA of the CDR3 is TGTGCCAGCAGCCGCAGACAGGGAGGCACTGAAGCTTTCTTT. As protein: CASSRRQGGTEAFF.

This clone was recorded a few times. CDR3 sequence: CAWSVGAGNQETQYF. CDR3 coding DNA: TGTGCCTGGAGTGTTGGGGCAGGCAACCAAGAGACCCAGTACTTC. V and J are TRBV30 and TRBJ2-5; tentatively, D is TRBD1 (5 bases). This CDR3 has 15 amino acids. The germline V gene has CDR1 GTSNPN and CDR2 SVGIG (reference sequence). Trimming took 0 bases from V and 0 from J, leaving 11 bases between them. The whole variable domain, filled in from reference TRBV30 and TRBJ2-5, reads SQTIHQWPATLVQPVGSPLSLECTVEGTSNPNLYWYRQAAGRGLQLLFYSVGIGQISSEVPQNLSASRPQDRQFILSSKKLLLSDSGFYLCAWSVGAGNQETQYFGPGTRLLVL.

The gene calls are TRBV18 and TRBJ1-1, with 9 bases matching TRBD1. Germline CDR1 is KGHSH and CDR2 is LQKENI. The CDR3 spans 17 residues. V gave up 5 bases and J gave up 4 bases; unmatched junction bases: 14. The DNA of the CDR3 is TGTGCCAGCTCAGCACAGGGGGCGATGACATTGATCACTGAAGCTTTCTTT. Protein product: CASSAQGAMTLITEAFF. The entire variable domain, with the rest obtained from reference TRBV18 and TRBJ1-1, is as follows: NAGVMQNPRHLVRRRGQEARLRCSPMKGHSHVYWYRQLPEEGLKFMVYLQKENIIDESGMPKERFSAEFPKEGPSILRIQQVVRGDSAAYFCASSAQGAMTLITEAFFGQGTRLTVV.

The chain carries TRBV29-1 and TRBJ1-6, with D perhaps matching TRBD1 (5 bases). The CDR3 has 13 residues. V was clipped by 6 bases and J by 9 bases, with 15 bases between them. Per the germline V gene, CDR1 is SQVTM and CDR2 is ANQGSEA. CDR3 loop: CSVRISGGSPLHF. The CDR3 coding sequence is TGCAGCGTCCGAATAAGCGGGGGTTCACCCCTCCACTTT.

The chain joins TRBV4-2 to TRBJ2-3; D remains ambiguous. Germline V gene lookup returns CDR1 LGHNA and CDR2 YNFKEQ. This CDR3 contains 16 residues. V lost 1 base to trimming and J lost 3 bases, with 14 bases between them. CDR3 region: CASSQGNQVHTDTQYF. DNA of the CDR3: TGTGCCAGCAGCCAAGGGAATCAGGTGCATACAGATACGCAGTATTTT.

The V and J genes are TRBV5-8 and TRBJ2-7; 7 bases are a match to TRBD1. Per the germline V gene, CDR1 is SGHTS and CDR2 is YDEGEE. The CDR3 spans 13 residues. The V and J ends lost 4 bases and 4 bases, in that order; junction bases with no gene match: 5. The CDR3 region is CASSPGTVYEQYF. Written as DNA, the CDR3 is TGTGCCAGCAGCCCTGGGACAGTGTACGAGCAGTACTTC. The full variable domain, completed using reference TRBV5-8 and TRBJ2-7, is EAGVTQSPTHLIKTRGQQATLRCSPISGHTSVYWYQQALGLGLQFLLWYDEGEERNRGNFPPRFSGRQFPNYSSELNVNALELEDSALYLCASSPGTVYEQYFGPGTRLTVT.

The rearrangement uses TRBV6-5 and TRBJ1-1; TRBD1 matches at 7 bases. CDR1 and CDR2 (germline): MNHEY, SVGAGI. This CDR3 has 13 residues. Unmatched junction bases numbered 1, after V lost 6 bases and J lost 0 bases. CDR3 bases: TGTGCCAGCAGGGGGACAGTGAACACTGAAGCTTTCTTT. Amino acid sequence: CASRGTVNTEAFF.

This chain connects TRBV15 to TRBJ2-5; TRBD1 agrees at 7 bases. The CDR3 length is 17 residues. The germline V gene has CDR1 LNHNV and CDR2 YYDKDF (reference sequence). Trimming cost V 3 bases and J 5 bases; bases outside gene matches: 15. CDR3 region: CATSSVTDRVVGETQYF. The DNA for the CDR3 is TGTGCCACCAGCAGCGTGACTGACAGGGTCGTTGGGGAGACCCAGTACTTC. The variable domain in full, with the rest retrieved from reference TRBV15 and TRBJ2-5, is DAMVIQNPRYQVTQFGKPVTLSCSQTLNHNVMYWYQQKSSQAPKLLFHYYDKDFNNEADTPDNFQSRRPNTSFCFLDIRSPGLGDTAMYLCATSSVTDRVVGETQYFGPGTRLLVL.

A single count supports this clone. This chain's CDR3 is CAIRTAGDEKLFF. For the CDR3, the DNA is TGTGCCATCAGGACAGCAGGGGATGAAAAACTGTTTTTT. This chain links TRBV10-3 with TRBJ1-4; D might be TRBD1 (6 bases). CDR1 ENHRY and CDR2 SYGVKD come from the germline V gene. V lost 6 bases, J lost 6 bases, and 11 bases lay in between. The CDR3 has 13 amino acids.

The chain links TRBV6-5 to TRBJ2-3; 9 positions agree with TRBD1. V lost 5 bases and J lost 5; bases outside the gene matches: 5. There are 14 residues in the CDR3. In germline, CDR1 is MNHEY, CDR2 SVGAGI. The CDR3 nucleotides are TGTGCCAGCAGTATAACAGGGGGCTTAGATACGCAGTATTTT. Residues: CASSITGGLDTQYF.

In the case of this clone: Other DNA sequences in this sample translate to the same CDR3. This sequence joins TRBV12-3 or TRBV12-4 and TRBJ1-2, with D perhaps TRBD1 (5 bases). V lost 7 bases, J lost 4 bases, and 10 bases lay in between. This CDR3 contains 12 residues. The DNA of the CDR3 is TGTGCCAGCACTCTTAGGGGCTATGGCTACACCTTC. Translation gives CASTLRGYGYTF.

The chain carries TRBV28 and TRBJ1-3; 8 bases align to TRBD1. J gave up 0 bases and V 3 bases, and 7 bases lay outside the gene matches. CDR1 is MDHEN and CDR2 is SYDVKM in the germline V gene. The CDR3 is 17 residues long. CDR3 in amino acids: CASSLFRGQSSGNTIYF. The CDR3 bases are TGTGCCAGCAGTTTGTTCAGGGGGCAAAGCTCTGGAAACACCATATATTTT.

The CDR3 nucleotides read TGTGCCAGCAGCTTAGGTGGACAGGGCTTCTTGGCCCTCCACTTT. This translates into CASSLGGQGFLALHF. V and J are TRBV7-2 and TRBJ1-6; 8 bases are shared with TRBD1. The V gene's germline CDR1 is SGHTA and CDR2 FQGNSA. This CDR3 is built from 15 residues. The V segment lost 1 base and the J segment 14 bases; nucleotides outside the gene matches: 10.

The rearrangement uses TRBV5-1 and TRBJ2-3; 8 positions match TRBD2. With V trimmed by 4 bases and J by 0 bases, 7 bases remained unmatched. The CDR3 has 16 residues. Germline V gives CDR1 SGHRS, CDR2 YFSETQ. DNA of the CDR3: TGCGCCAGCAGCACAACTAGCGGACCTAGCACAGATACGCAGTATTTT. It translates to CASSTTSGPSTDTQYF.

The gene calls are TRBV6-6 and TRBJ1-3; 8 nucleotides align to TRBD1. The CDR3 is 15 residues long. V was clipped by 8 bases and J by 0 bases; unmatched bases: 6. The germline CDR1 and CDR2 sequences are MNHNY and SVGAGI (reference sequence). The CDR3 nucleotides read TGTGCCAGCTACGGACAGGGATCCTCTGGAAACACCATATATTTT. Translation gives CASYGQGSSGNTIYF.

The chain joins TRBV5-1 to TRBJ2-5; no clear D gene. Germline V gene lookup returns CDR1 SGHRS and CDR2 YFSETQ. Trimming cost V 0 bases and J 2 bases, with 8 bases left between them. The CDR3 is 14 amino acids. The CDR3 reads CASSLDSSQETQYF. For the CDR3, the DNA is TGCGCCAGCAGCTTGGACAGCAGTCAAGAGACCCAGTACTTC. Together with reference TRBV5-1 and TRBJ2-5, the CDR3 gives the full variable domain: KAGVTQTPRYLIKTRGQQVTLSCSPISGHRSVSWYQQTPGQGLQFLFEYFSETQRNKGNFPGRFSGRQFSNSRSEMNVSTLELGDSALYLCASSLDSSQETQYFGPGTRLLVL.

This sequence joins TRBV6-5 and TRBJ2-7; D may be TRBD1 (6 bases). CDR1 MNHEY and CDR2 SVGAGI come from the germline V gene. V was cut by 6 bases and J by 6 bases, with 21 bases left in between. The CDR3 runs 15 residues. Here the CDR3 reads CASSLRGPPRGEQYF. CDR3 nucleotides: TGTGCCAGCAGCCTCAGGGGACCGCCTCGAGGCGAGCAGTACTTC.

This sequence joins TRBV2 and TRBJ1-1, with no clear D. This CDR3 region has 13 residues. The V and J ends lost 4 bases and 0 bases respectively, with 6 bases between them. Germline CDR1 and CDR2: SNHLY and FYNNEI. The CDR3 here is CASSVAMNTEAFF. The CDR3 nucleotides read TGTGCCAGCAGTGTGGCCATGAACACTGAAGCTTTCTTT.

Written as DNA, the CDR3 is TGTGCCAGCAGCTCTGCGGGGGGCACCTACGAGCAGTACTTC. Its protein is CASSSAGGTYEQYF. The chain uses TRBV5-6 and TRBJ2-7; 8 bases line up with TRBD2. This CDR3 has 14 amino acids. Trimming removed 3 bases from V and 2 bases from J; junction bases left unmatched: 4. CDR1 is SGHDT and CDR2 is YYEEEE in the germline V gene.

The J gene is TRBJ1-1, the V gene TRBV10-2, with D tentatively TRBD1 (5 bases). The CDR3 is 16 residues long. Germline values: CDR1 WSHSY, CDR2 SAAADI. Trimming removed 0 bases from V and 1 base from J, with 12 bases in between. In nucleotides, the CDR3 is TGCGCCAGCAGTGAGTCCAGTGAAGGGGCGAACACTGAAGCTTTCTTT. Protein: CASSESSEGANTEAFF.

This clone appeared a few times. The chain links TRBV5-6 to TRBJ2-3; 7 nucleotides line up with TRBD2. The germline gives CDR1 SGHDT, CDR2 YYEEEE. The junction had 13 bases not matched to a gene; V was cut back by 4 bases and J by 2 bases. There are 17 residues in the CDR3. CDR3 protein: CASSPAGGAGITDTQYF. As DNA, the CDR3 is TGTGCCAGCAGCCCGGCGGGTGGAGCGGGGATCACAGATACGCAGTATTTT.